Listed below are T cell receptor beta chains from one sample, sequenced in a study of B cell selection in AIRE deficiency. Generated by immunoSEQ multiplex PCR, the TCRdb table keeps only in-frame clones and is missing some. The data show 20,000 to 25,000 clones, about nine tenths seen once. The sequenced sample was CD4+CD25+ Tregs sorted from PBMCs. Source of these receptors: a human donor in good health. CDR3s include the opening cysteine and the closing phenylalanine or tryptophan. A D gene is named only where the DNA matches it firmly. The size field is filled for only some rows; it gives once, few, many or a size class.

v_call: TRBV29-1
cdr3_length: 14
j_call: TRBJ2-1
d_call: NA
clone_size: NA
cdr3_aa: CSVEVPPSYNEQFF
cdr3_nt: TGCAGCGTTGAAGTCCCTCCGTCCTACAATGAGCAGTTCTTC

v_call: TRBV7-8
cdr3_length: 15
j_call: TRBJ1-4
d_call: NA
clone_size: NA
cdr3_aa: CASSPLGARNEKLFF
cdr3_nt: TGTGCCAGCAGCCCTCTAGGGGCCCGTAATGAAAAACTGTTTTTT

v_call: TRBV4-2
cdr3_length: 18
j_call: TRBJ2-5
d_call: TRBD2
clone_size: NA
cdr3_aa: CASSLGTSGGAWQETQYF
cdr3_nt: TGTGCCAGCAGCCTGGGGACTAGCGGGGGGGCTTGGCAAGAGACCCAGTACTTC

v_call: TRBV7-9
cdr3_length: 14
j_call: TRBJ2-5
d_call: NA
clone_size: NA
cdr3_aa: CASSYLAAVETQYF
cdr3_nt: TGTGCCAGCAGCTACCTCGCAGCGGTGGAGACCCAGTACTTC

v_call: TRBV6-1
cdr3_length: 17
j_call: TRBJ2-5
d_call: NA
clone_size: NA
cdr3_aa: CASSESVGPRRQETQYF
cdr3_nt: TGTGCCAGCAGTGAAAGCGTAGGACCGCGCCGCCAAGAGACCCAGTACTTC

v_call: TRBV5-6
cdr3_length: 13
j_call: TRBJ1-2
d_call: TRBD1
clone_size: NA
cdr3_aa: CASQGVGNYGYTF
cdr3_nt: TGTGCCAGCCAGGGGGTGGGCAACTATGGCTACACCTTC

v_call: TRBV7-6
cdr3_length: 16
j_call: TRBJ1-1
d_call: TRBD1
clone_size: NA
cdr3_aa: CASSLGRGTGRTEAFF
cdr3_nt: TGTGCCAGCAGCTTAGGCCGGGGGACAGGGCGGACTGAAGCTTTCTTT

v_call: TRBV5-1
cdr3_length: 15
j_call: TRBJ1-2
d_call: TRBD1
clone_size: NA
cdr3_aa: CASSLAWTGNYGYTF
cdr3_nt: TGCGCCAGCAGCTTGGCCTGGACAGGGAACTATGGCTACACCTTC

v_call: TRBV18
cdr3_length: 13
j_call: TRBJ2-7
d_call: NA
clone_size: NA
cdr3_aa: CASSPPMGYEQYF
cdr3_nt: TGTGCCAGCTCACCACCGATGGGCTACGAGCAGTACTTC

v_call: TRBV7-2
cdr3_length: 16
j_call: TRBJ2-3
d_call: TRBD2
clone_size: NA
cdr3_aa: CASSVTSGAYTDTQYF
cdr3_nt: TGTGCCAGCAGCGTCACTAGCGGGGCGTACACAGATACGCAGTATTTT

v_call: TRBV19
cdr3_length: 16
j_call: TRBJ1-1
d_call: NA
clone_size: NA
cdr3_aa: CASSSTGQPKNTEAFF
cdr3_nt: TGTGCCAGTAGTAGTACCGGACAGCCTAAGAACACTGAAGCTTTCTTT

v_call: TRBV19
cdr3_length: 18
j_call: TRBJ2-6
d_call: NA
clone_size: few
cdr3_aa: CASSGGSFRLSGANVLTF
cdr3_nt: TGTGCCAGTAGTGGAGGGAGCTTCAGACTCTCTGGGGCCAACGTCCTGACTTTC

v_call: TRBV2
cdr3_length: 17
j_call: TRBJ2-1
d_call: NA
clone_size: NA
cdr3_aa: CASSEGQRVFSYNEQFF
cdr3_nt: TGTGCCAGCAGTGAAGGGCAGCGGGTGTTCTCCTACAATGAGCAGTTCTTC

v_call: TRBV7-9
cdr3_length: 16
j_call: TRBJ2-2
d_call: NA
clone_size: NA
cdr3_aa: CASSLSIVLNTGELFF
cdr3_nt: TGTGCCAGCAGCTTAAGTATTGTCTTGAACACCGGGGAGCTGTTTTTT

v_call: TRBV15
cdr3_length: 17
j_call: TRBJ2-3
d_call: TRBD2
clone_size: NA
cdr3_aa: CATSREPGLASTDTQYF
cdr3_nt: TGTGCCACCAGCAGAGAGCCGGGACTAGCGTCAACAGATACGCAGTATTTT

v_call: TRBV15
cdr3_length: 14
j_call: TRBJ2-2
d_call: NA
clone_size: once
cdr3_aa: CATSRGQNTGGLFF
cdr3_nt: TGTGCCACCAGCAGAGGACAGAACACCGGGGGGCTGTTTTTT

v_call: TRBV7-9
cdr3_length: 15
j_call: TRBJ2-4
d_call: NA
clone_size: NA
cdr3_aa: CASSGPKDGKNIQYF
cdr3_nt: TGTGCCAGCAGCGGACCGAAGGACGGCAAAAACATTCAGTACTTC

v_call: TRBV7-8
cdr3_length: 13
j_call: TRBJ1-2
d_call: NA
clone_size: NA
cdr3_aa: CASSLQGGYGYTF
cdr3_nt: TGTGCCAGCAGCTTACAGGGCGGCTATGGCTACACCTTC

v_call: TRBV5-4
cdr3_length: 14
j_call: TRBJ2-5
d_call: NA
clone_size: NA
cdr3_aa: CASSLGGLTETQYF
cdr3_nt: TGTGCCAGCAGCTTGGGCGGACTGACGGAGACCCAGTACTTC

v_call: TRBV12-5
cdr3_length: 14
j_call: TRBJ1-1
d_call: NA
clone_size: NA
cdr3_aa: CASGLVPGFSEAFF
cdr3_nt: TGTGCTAGTGGTTTGGTACCGGGTTTCTCTGAAGCTTTCTTT

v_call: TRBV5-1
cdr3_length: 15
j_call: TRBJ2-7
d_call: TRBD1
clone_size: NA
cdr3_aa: CASSSDRGYSYEQYF
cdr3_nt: TGCGCCAGCAGCTCCGACAGGGGTTACAGCTACGAGCAGTACTTC

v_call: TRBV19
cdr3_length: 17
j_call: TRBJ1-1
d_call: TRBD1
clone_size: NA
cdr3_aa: CASRLTSVGTGYTEAFF
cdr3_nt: TGTGCCAGTAGACTGACGTCGGTTGGGACAGGGTATACTGAAGCTTTCTTT

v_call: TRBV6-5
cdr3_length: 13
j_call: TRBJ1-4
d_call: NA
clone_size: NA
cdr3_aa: CASSKNRVGKLFF
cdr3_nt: TGTGCCAGCAGTAAGAACAGGGTGGGAAAACTGTTTTTT

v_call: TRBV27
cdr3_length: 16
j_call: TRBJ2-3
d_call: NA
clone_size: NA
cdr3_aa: CASSFLRFEGMDTQYF
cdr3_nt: TGTGCCAGCAGCTTTCTAAGGTTCGAAGGGATGGATACGCAGTATTTT

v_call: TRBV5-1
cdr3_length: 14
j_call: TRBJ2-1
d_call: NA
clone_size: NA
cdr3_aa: CASSLSRDYNEQFF
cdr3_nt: TGCGCCAGCAGCTTGAGTCGGGATTACAATGAGCAGTTCTTC

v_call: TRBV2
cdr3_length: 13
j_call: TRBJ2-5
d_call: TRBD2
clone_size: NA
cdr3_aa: CASSLGLAETQYF
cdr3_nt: TGTGCCAGCAGCCTTGGACTAGCGGAGACCCAGTACTTC

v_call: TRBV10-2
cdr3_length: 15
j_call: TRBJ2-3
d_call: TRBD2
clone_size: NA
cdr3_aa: CASSEGGRAGDTQYF
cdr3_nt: TGCGCCAGCAGTGAGGGCGGGAGGGCCGGAGATACGCAGTATTTT

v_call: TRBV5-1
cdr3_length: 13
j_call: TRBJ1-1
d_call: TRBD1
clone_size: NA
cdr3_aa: CASSGQGRTEAFF
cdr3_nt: TGCGCCAGCAGCGGACAGGGACGGACTGAAGCTTTCTTT

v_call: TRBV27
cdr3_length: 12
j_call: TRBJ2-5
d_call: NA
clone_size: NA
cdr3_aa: CASSPGQETQYF
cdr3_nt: TGTGCCAGCAGTCCCGGCCAAGAGACCCAGTACTTC

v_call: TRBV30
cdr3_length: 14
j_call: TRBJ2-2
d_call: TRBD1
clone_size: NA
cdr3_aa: CAWSVRGYTGELFF
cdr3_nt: TGTGCCTGGAGTGTCAGGGGGTACACCGGGGAGCTGTTTTTT

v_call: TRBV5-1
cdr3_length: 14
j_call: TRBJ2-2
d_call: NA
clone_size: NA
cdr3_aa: CASSLAPGVGELFF
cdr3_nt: TGCGCCAGCAGCTTGGCTCCGGGGGTTGGTGAGCTGTTTTTT

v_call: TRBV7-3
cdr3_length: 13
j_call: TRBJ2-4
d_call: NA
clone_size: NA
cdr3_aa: CASSLGPLGIQYF
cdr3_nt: TGTGCCAGCAGTCTGGGTCCATTAGGCATTCAGTACTTC

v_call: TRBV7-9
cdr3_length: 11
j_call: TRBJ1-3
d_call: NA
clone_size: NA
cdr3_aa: CASSGVNTIYF
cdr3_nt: TGTGCCAGCAGCGGAGTAAACACCATATATTTT

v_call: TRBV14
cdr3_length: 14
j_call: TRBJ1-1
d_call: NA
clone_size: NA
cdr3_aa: CASSGIRGGTEAFF
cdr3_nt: TGTGCCAGCAGCGGTATTAGGGGAGGAACTGAAGCTTTCTTT

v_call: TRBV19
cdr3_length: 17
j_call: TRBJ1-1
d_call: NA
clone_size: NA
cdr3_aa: CASSIFGPRAQNTEAFF
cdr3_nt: TGTGCCAGTAGTATCTTCGGACCCCGGGCTCAAAACACTGAAGCTTTCTTT

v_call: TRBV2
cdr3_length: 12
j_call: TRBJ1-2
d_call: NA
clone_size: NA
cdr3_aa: CASRRGLGGYTF
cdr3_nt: TGTGCCAGCAGAAGGGGGTTAGGTGGCTACACCTTC

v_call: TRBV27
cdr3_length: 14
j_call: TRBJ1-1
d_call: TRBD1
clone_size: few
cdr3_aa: CASSLSGGYTEAFF
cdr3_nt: TGTGCCAGCAGTTTATCAGGGGGCTACACTGAAGCTTTCTTT